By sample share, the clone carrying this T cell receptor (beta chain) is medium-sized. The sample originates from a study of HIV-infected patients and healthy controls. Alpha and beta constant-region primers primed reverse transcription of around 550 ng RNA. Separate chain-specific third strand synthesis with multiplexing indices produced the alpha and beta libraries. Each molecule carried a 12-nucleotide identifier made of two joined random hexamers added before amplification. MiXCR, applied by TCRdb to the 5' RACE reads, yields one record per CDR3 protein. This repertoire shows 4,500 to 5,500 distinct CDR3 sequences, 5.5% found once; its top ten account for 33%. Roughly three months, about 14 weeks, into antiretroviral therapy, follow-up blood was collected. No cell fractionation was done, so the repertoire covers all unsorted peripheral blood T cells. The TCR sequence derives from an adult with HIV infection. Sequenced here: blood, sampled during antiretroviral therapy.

CDR3 in amino acids: CASSPDSSYEQYF. The CDR3 DNA sequence: TGTGCCAGCAGTCCGGACAGCTCCTACGAGCAGTACTTC. The rearrangement uses TRBV12-3 or TRBV12-4 and TRBJ2-7, with a weak D call TRBD1 (6 bases). The length of the CDR3 is 13 residues. V was cut by 5 bases and J by 0 bases, with 8 bases left in between.